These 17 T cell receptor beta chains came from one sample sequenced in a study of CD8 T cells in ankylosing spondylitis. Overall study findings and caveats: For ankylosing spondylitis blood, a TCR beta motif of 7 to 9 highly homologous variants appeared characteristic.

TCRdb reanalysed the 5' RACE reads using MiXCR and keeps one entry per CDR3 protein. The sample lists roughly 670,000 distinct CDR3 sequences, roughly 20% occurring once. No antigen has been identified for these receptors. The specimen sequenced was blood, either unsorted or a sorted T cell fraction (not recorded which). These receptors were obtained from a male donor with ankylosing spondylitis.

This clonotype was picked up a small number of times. CDR3 protein: CSVEVGTVLGYGYTF. In DNA, the CDR3 is TGCAGCGTTGAAGTTGGGACAGTCTTGGGGTATGGCTACACCTTC. The chain joins TRBV29-1 to TRBJ1-2; 7 nucleotides line up with TRBD1. Germline assignment: CDR1 SQVTM and CDR2 ANQGSEA. Trimming removed 1 base from V and 5 bases from J; junction bases left unmatched: 10. The CDR3 has 15 residues.

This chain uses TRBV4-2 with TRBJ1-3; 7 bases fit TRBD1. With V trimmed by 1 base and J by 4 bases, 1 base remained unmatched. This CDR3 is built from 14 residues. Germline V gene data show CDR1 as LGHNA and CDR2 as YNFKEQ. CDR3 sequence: CASSQATGGNTIYF. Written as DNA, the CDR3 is TGTGCCAGCAGCCAAGCGACAGGGGGAAACACCATATATTTT.

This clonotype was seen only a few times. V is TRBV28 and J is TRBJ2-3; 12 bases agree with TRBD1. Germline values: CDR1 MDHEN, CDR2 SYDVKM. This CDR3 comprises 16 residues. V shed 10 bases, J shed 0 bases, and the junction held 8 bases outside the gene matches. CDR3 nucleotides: TGTGCCACCAAGGGACAGGGGGCCCCCAGCACAGATACGCAGTATTTT. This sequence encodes CATKGQGAPSTDTQYF.

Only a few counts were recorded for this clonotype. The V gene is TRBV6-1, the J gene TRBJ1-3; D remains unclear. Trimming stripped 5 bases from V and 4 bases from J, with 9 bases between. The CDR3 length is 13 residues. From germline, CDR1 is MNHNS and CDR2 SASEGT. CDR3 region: CASSTEGGNTIYF. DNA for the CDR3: TGTGCCAGCAGTACAGAGGGCGGAAACACCATATATTTT.

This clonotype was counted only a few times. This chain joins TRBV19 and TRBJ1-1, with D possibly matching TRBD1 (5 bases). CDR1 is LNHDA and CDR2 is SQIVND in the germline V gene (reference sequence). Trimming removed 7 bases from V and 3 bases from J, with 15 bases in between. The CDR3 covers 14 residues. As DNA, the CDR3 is TGTGCCAGTACCCATGGCGGGGGAGACACTGAAGCTTTCTTT. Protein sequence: CASTHGGGDTEAFF. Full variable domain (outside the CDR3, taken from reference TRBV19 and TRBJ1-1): DGGITQSPKYLFRKEGQNVTLSCEQNLNHDAMYWYRQDPGQGLRLIYYSQIVNDFQKGDIAEGYSVSREKKESFPLTVTSAQKNPTAFYLCASTHGGGDTEAFFGQGTRLTVV.

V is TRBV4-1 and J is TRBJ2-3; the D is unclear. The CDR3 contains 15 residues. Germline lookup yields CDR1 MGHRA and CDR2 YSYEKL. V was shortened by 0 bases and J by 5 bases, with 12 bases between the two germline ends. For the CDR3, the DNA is TGCGCCAGCAGCCAAGAAGGGAAGCAGGTAGATACGCAGTATTTT. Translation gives CASSQEGKQVDTQYF.

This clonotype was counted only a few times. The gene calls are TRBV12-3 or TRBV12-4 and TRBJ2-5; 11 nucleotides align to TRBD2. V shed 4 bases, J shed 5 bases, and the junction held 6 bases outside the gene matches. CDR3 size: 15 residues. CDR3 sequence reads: CASSSLTSGVETQYF. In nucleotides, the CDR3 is TGTGCCAGCAGTTCCTTGACTAGCGGGGTGGAGACCCAGTACTTC.

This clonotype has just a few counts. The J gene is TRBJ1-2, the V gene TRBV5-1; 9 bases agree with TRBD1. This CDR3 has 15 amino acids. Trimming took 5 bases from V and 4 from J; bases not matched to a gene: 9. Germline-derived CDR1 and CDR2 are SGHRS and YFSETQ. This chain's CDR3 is CASSPTGGKTYGYTF. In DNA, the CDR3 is TGCGCCAGCAGTCCAACAGGGGGCAAGACCTATGGCTACACCTTC. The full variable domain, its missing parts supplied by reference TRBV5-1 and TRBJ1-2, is KAGVTQTPRYLIKTRGQQVTLSCSPISGHRSVSWYQQTPGQGLQFLFEYFSETQRNKGNFPGRFSGRQFSNSRSEMNVSTLELGDSALYLCASSPTGGKTYGYTFGSGTRLTVV.

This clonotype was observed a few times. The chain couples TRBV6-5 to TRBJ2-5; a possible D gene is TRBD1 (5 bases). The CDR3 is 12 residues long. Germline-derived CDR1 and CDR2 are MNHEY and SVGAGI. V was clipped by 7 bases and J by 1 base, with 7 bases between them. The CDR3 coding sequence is TGTGCCAGCACGGACACCCAAGAGACCCAGTACTTC. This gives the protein CASTDTQETQYF.

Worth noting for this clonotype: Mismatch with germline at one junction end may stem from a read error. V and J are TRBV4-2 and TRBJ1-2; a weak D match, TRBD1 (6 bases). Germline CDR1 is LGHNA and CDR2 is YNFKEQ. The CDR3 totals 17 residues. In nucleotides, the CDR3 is TGTGCCAGCAGCAAAGAGTTCCGGGGGCTTTCTTACTATGGCTACACCTTC. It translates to CASSKEFRGLSYYGYTF.

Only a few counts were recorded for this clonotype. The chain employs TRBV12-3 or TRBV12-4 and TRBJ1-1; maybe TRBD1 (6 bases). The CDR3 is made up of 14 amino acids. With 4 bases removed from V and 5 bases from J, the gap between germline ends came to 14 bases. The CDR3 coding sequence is TGTGCCAGCAGTTCTACAGGGACTCGGACTGAAGCTTTCTTT. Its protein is CASSSTGTRTEAFF.

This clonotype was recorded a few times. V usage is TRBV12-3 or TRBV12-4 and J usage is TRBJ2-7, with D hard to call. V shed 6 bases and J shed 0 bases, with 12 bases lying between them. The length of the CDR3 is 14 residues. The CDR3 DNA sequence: TGTGCCAGCAGCCAGACGCGGAGCTCCTACGAGCAGTACTTC. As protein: CASSQTRSSYEQYF.

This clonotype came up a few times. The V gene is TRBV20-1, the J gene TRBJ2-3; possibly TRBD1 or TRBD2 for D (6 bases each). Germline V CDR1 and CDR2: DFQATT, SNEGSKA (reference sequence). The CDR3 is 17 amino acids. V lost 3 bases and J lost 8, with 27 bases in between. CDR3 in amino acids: CSARDGGGTYSLGTQYF. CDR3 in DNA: TGCAGTGCTAGGGACGGGGGCGGGACCTACTCTTTGGGTACGCAGTATTTT.

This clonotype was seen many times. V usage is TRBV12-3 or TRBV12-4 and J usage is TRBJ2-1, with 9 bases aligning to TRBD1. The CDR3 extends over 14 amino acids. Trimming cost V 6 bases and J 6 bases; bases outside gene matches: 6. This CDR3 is CASSPGQGPNEQFF. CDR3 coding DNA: TGTGCCAGCAGCCCGGGACAGGGACCCAATGAGCAGTTCTTC.

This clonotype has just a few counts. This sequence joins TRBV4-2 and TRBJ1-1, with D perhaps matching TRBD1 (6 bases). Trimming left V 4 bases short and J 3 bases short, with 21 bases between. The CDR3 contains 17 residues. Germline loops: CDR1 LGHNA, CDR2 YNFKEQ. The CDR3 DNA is TGTGCCAGCAGCCCCCCACTTGGGGGGGCGCTAGACACTGAAGCTTTCTTT. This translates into CASSPPLGGALDTEAFF.

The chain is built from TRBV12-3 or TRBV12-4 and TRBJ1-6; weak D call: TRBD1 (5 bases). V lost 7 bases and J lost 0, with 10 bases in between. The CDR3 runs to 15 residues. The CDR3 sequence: CASTGDYSYNSPLHF. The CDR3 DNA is TGTGCCAGCACCGGGGACTACTCCTATAATTCACCCCTCCACTTT.

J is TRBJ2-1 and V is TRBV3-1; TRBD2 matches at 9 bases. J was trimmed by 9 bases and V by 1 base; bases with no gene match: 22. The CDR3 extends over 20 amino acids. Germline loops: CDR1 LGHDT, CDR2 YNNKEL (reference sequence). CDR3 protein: CASSQAKVLAGRLPDGEQFF. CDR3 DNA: TGTGCCAGCAGCCAAGCAAAGGTCCTAGCGGGAAGGCTTCCCGACGGTGAGCAGTTCTTC.